The 3 T cell receptor beta chains given below trace back to one sample, sequenced in a study of shared clonotypes between healthy human individuals. Sequencing was performed with immunoSEQ multiplex PCR; in TCRdb, only in-frame clones are kept and a portion is missing. The data show hundreds of thousands of clones, with about 95% seen just once and about 0.12% held by the top ten. Naive CD8 cells lacked CD45RO, underwent positive selection for CCR7 and left out terminally differentiated effector memory CD45RA+ cells. The specimen was naive CD8+ T cells sorted from blood. The receptors shown here come from a woman aged 30 to 39 in good health.

CDR3 region: CASSLYSGATQYF. Written as DNA, the CDR3 is TGTGCCAGCAGTTTATATTCAGGGGCAACCCAGTACTTC. The chain is built from TRBV27 and TRBJ2-5; a weak D match, TRBD1 (6 bases). Trimming removed 1 base at V and 8 bases at J, with 11 bases between. Per the germline V gene, CDR1 is MNHEY and CDR2 is SMNVEV (reference sequence). The CDR3 extends over 13 amino acids.

The chain is built from TRBV6-5 and TRBJ2-1; 7 bases fit TRBD2. With 6 bases clipped from V and 7 bases from J, the junction kept 9 bases outside the gene matches. The germline CDR1 and CDR2 sequences are MNHEY and SVGAGI. This CDR3 comprises 14 residues. Written as DNA, the CDR3 is TGTGCCAGCAGCCCTAGCGGAGAAGAGAATGAGCAGTTCTTC. As protein: CASSPSGEENEQFF.

J is TRBJ2-1 and V is TRBV28, with a tentative D call TRBD2 (5 bases). The V gene lost 7 bases and the J gene lost 7 bases, with 20 bases spanning the gap. The V gene's germline CDR1 is MDHEN and CDR2 SYDVKM. This CDR3 region has 15 residues. This chain's CDR3 is CASNLAGDWSNEQFF. As DNA, the CDR3 is TGTGCCAGCAACCTAGCCGGAGATTGGTCAAATGAGCAGTTCTTC. The full variable domain, completed using reference TRBV28 and TRBJ2-1, is DVKVTQSSRYLVKRTGEKVFLECVQDMDHENMFWYRQDPGLGLRLIYFSYDVKMKEKGDIPEGYSVSREKKERFSLILESASTNQTSMYLCASNLAGDWSNEQFFGPGTRLTVL.